This passage covers 3 T cell receptor beta chains from one sample sequenced in a study of blood T cell repertoires in COVID-19. Libraries were prepared by immunoSEQ multiplex PCR; TCRdb keeps only in-frame clonotypes and omits some of them. The sample has approximately 200,000 clones, more than 65% seen once. The sample comprised peripheral blood. The receptors here all came from a woman in her twenties or thirties who had recovered from COVID-19.

This chain links TRBV27 with TRBJ2-5; D is unclear. Germline V gene lookup returns CDR1 MNHEY and CDR2 SMNVEV (reference sequence). The CDR3 extends over 14 amino acids. The V end was cut by 2 bases, the J end by 0 bases, with 7 bases between. This CDR3 is CASSLGQYQETQYF. The CDR3 nucleotides read TGTGCCAGCAGTTTAGGGCAGTACCAAGAGACCCAGTACTTC.

J is TRBJ1-1 and V is TRBV30; D gene uncertain. Germline assignment: CDR1 GTSNPN and CDR2 SVGIG (reference sequence). The CDR3 runs 12 residues. The ends were cut back, 1 base at V and 7 bases at J, with 10 bases in the middle. For the CDR3, the DNA is TGTGCCTGGAGTGGCCGGTCTTTTGAAGCTTTCTTT. Translating it yields CAWSGRSFEAFF.

Here the CDR3 reads CASSTSGRALVGELFF. The CDR3 bases are TGTGCCAGCAGCACTAGCGGGAGGGCCTTGGTCGGGGAGCTGTTTTTT. V and J are TRBV27 and TRBJ2-2; TRBD2 matches at 13 bases. Per germline, CDR1 MNHEY and CDR2 SMNVEV (reference sequence). This CDR3 is 16 amino acids long. J was trimmed by 7 bases and V by 6 bases; bases with no gene match: 8.